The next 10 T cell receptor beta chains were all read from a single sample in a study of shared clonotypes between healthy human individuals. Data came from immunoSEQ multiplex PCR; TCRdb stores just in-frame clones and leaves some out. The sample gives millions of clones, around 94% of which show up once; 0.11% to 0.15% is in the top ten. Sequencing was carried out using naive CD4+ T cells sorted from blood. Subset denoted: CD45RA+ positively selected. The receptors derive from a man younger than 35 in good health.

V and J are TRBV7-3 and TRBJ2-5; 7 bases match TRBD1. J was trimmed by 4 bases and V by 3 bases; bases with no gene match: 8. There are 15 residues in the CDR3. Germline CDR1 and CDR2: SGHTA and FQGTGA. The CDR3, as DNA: TGTGCCAGCAGCTTTCAAGGGGGCGAGTTAGAGACCCAGTACTTC. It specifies CASSFQGGELETQYF.

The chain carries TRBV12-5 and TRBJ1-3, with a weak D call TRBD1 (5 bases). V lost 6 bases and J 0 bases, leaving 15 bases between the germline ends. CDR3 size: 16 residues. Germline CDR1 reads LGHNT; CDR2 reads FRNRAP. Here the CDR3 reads CASGGGYLSSGNTIYF. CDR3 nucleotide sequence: TGTGCTAGTGGGGGGGGTTATCTCAGCTCTGGAAACACCATATATTTT.

The CDR3 protein is CASGLDRKGGLETQYF. DNA for the CDR3: TGTGCTAGTGGTTTGGACCGAAAGGGGGGCTTGGAGACCCAGTACTTC. The chain employs TRBV12-5 and TRBJ2-5; possibly TRBD1 or TRBD2 for D (6 bases each). Deletions cut 1 base from V and 5 bases from J, with 17 bases between. Germline V gene data show CDR1 as LGHNT and CDR2 as FRNRAP. The CDR3 is made up of 16 amino acids.

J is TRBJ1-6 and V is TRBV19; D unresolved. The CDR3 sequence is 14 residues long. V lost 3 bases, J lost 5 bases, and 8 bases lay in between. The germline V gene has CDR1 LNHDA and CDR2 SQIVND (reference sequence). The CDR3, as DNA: TGTGCCAGTAGTATGCGGCGAGATAATTCACCCCTCCACTTT. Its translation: CASSMRRDNSPLHF.

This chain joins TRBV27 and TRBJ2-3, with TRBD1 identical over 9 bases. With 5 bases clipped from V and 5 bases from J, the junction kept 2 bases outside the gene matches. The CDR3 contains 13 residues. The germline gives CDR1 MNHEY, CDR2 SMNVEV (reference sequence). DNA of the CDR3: TGTGCCAGCAGTCGACAGGGGGGAGATACGCAGTATTTT. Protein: CASSRQGGDTQYF.

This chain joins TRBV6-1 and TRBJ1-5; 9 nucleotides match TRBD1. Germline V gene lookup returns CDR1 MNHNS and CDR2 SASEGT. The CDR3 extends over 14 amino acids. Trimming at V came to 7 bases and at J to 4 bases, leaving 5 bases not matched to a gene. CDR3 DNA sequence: TGTGCCAGCATAGGAGGACAGGGGAATCAGCCCCAGCATTTT. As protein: CASIGGQGNQPQHF.

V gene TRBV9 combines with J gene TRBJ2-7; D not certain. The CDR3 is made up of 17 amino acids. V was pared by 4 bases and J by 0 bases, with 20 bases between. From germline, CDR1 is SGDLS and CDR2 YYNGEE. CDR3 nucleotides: TGTGCCAGCAGCAATAGCCGAGGAACGGCCAGCTCCTACGAGCAGTACTTC. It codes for CASSNSRGTASSYEQYF.

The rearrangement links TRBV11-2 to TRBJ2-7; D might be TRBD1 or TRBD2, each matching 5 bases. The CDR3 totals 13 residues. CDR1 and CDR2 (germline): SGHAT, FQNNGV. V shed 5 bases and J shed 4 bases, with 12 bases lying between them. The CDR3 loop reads CASSPGPGYEQYF. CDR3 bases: TGTGCCAGCAGCCCGGGACCTGGATACGAGCAGTACTTC.

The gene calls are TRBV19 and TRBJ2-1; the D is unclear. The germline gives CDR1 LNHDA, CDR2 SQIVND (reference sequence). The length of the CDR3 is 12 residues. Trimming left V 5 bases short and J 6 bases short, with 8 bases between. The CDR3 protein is CASSPKGNEQFF. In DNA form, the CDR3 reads TGTGCCAGTAGTCCGAAGGGCAATGAGCAGTTCTTC.

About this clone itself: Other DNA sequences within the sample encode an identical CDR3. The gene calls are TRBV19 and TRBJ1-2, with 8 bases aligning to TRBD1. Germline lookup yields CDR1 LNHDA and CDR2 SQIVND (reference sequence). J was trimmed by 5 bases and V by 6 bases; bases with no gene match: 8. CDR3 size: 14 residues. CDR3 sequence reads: CASSPGQGAYGYTF. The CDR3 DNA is TGTGCCAGTAGCCCCGGACAGGGCGCGTATGGCTACACCTTC.